The present entry profiles one T cell receptor beta chain with its context. Antigen specificity is unknown. The data were obtained in a study of shared clonotypes between healthy human individuals. Study results and caveats: Clonotypes that were shared across a few donors made up 4.5% to 5% of naive CD4 clonotypes. Clonotypes shared by all four sorted-subset donors had higher generation probabilities than non-shared clonotypes. Estimated richness values were generally larger in naive subsets than in memory subsets. Among donors, the sharing of clonotypes was expected to be influenced by sequencing depth.

TCRdb's copy holds only in-frame clones and misses some; the assay was immunoSEQ multiplex PCR. The table records 550,000 to 700,000 clones, less than 80% of them present only once. Deletions cut 5 bases from V and 6 bases from J, with 14 bases between. The CDR3 contains 14 residues. CDR1 is SGHAT, CDR2 FQNNGV, per germline. This chain links TRBV11-2 with TRBJ1-5; D is perhaps TRBD1 (5 bases). The specimen was memory CD4+ T cells sorted from blood. Subset in this sample: CD45RA-negative fraction. The receptor comes from a woman aged 25 to 45 in good health. CDR3 in DNA: TGTGCCAGCAGCCTTACCGGGGCTGGTCAGCCCCAGCATTTT. The encoded protein is CASSLTGAGQPQHF. The full variable domain, with the rest looked up from reference TRBV11-2 and TRBJ1-5, is EAGVAQSPRYKIIEKRQSVAFWCNPISGHATLYWYQQILGQGPKLLIQFQNNGVVDDSQLPKDRFSAERLKGVDSTLKIQPAKLEDSAVYLCASSLTGAGQPQHFGDGTRLSIL.